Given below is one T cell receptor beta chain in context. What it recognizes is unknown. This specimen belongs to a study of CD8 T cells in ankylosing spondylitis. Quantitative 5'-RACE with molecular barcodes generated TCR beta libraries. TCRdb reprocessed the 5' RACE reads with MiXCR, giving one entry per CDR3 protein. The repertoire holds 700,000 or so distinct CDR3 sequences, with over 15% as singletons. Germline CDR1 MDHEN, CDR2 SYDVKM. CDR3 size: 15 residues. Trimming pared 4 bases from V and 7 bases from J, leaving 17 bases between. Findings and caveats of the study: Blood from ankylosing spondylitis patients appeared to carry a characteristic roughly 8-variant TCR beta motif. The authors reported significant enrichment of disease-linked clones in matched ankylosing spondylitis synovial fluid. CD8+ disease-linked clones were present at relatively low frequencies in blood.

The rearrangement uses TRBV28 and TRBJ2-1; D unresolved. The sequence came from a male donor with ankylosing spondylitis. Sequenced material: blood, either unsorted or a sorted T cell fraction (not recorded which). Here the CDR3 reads CASSSAGWLGNEQFF. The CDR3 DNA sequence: TGTGCCAGCAGTTCAGCCGGGTGGTTGGGGAATGAGCAGTTCTTC.